This is a list of T cell receptor beta chains from one sample in a study of identical twins. MiXCR, run by TCRdb on the 5' RACE reads, gives a single entry per CDR3 protein. The table shows 260,000 or so distinct CDR3 sequences, with 7.5% occurring only once. The same specimen was also included in a second study, on yellow fever vaccine responses in identical twins.

Sequenced: CD8+ T cells sorted from blood. These receptor sequences come from a woman aged 18-29 years in good health. Each CDR3 is given with its conserved first and last residue. Each record gives: clone size, D gene, J gene, V gene, CDR3 protein, CDR3 DNA. The D gene is left open where the match is weak. Only some rows state a clone size, as once, few, many or a class for expanded clones.

.	TRBD1	TRBJ2-1	TRBV7-2	CASSFTKAGGYNEQFF	TGTGCCAGCAGCTTTACGAAGGCAGGGGGATACAATGAGCAGTTCTTC
many	.	TRBJ2-3	TRBV12-3/TRBV12-4	CASSFTDTQYF	TGTGCCAGCAGTTTCACAGATACGCAGTATTTT
.	.	TRBJ2-1	TRBV9	CASSEREANSYNEQFF	TGTGCCAGCAGCGAGAGGGAGGCTAATTCCTACAATGAGCAGTTCTTC
many	TRBD1	TRBJ2-7	TRBV29-1	CSAQGSNSYEQYF	TGCAGCGCACAGGGGTCCAACTCCTACGAGCAGTACTTC
many	.	TRBJ2-3	TRBV2	CASNWRDSTDTQYF	TGTGCCAGCAACTGGCGGGACTCCACAGATACGCAGTATTTT
few	TRBD2	TRBJ2-1	TRBV14	CASSKGTSAYFNEQFF	TGTGCCAGCAGCAAGGGGACTAGCGCCTACTTCAATGAGCAGTTCTTC
many	.	TRBJ2-5	TRBV28	CASSLGRDKETQYF	TGTGCCAGCAGTTTGGGCAGGGATAAAGAGACCCAGTACTTC
many	.	TRBJ2-1	TRBV5-1	CASSLGAGIYNEQFF	TGCGCCAGCAGCTTGGGGGCAGGGATTTACAATGAGCAGTTCTTC
.	TRBD1	TRBJ1-2	TRBV10-3	CAISEDPRGGGNYGYTF	TGTGCCATCAGTGAGGACCCTCGGGGAGGGGGCAACTATGGCTACACCTTC
many	TRBD2	TRBJ2-1	TRBV9	CASSVGVAGGYEQFF	TGTGCCAGCAGCGTAGGAGTAGCGGGAGGCTATGAGCAGTTCTTC
many	.	TRBJ1-1	TRBV9	CASSVGPGKTEAFF	TGTGCCAGCAGCGTAGGTCCGGGGAAAACTGAAGCTTTCTTT
many	.	TRBJ1-1	TRBV29-1	CSVTDGLNTEAFF	TGCAGCGTTACGGACGGGCTGAACACTGAAGCTTTCTTT
many	.	TRBJ2-6	TRBV6-2/TRBV6-3	CASTLAGQGPSGANVLTF	TGTGCCAGCACCCTAGCCGGGCAGGGACCCTCTGGGGCCAACGTCCTGACTTTC
.	TRBD1	TRBJ2-1	TRBV5-4	CASRLGQGGRMNEQFF	TGTGCCAGCAGGTTGGGACAGGGGGGCAGGATGAATGAGCAGTTCTTC
many	.	TRBJ1-2	TRBV29-1	CSVEQGGSGYGYTF	TGCAGCGTTGAACAGGGAGGATCGGGCTATGGCTACACCTTC
many	.	TRBJ2-2	TRBV12-3/TRBV12-4	CASSLGASYTGELFF	TGTGCCAGCAGTTTAGGGGCCAGCTACACCGGGGAGCTGTTTTTT
few	TRBD2	TRBJ2-4	TRBV20-1	CSACSGSKNIQYF	TGCAGTGCCTGTAGCGGGTCCAAAAACATTCAGTACTTC
.	.	TRBJ2-1	TRBV7-8	CASSLGGSAFNEQFF	TGTGCCAGCAGCTTAGGGGGTTCAGCCTTCAATGAGCAGTTCTTC
few	TRBD2	TRBJ2-3	TRBV7-2	CASSLDWREGLDTQYF	TGTGCCAGCAGCTTAGATTGGCGGGAGGGCCTTGATACGCAGTATTTT
few	TRBD1	TRBJ2-7	TRBV9	CASSLRTGTYEQYF	TGTGCCAGCAGCCTCCGGACAGGTACCTACGAGCAGTACTTC
.	.	TRBJ1-4	TRBV4-1	CASSLRQGPGPYEKLFF	TGCGCCAGCAGCCTGCGCCAGGGGCCCGGACCTTACGAAAAACTGTTTTTT
.	TRBD1	TRBJ2-5	TRBV24-1	CATSEDTGGPWETQYF	TGTGCCACCAGTGAGGATACAGGGGGGCCATGGGAGACCCAGTACTTC
many	.	TRBJ2-1	TRBV20-1	CSARGARQGLYNEQFF	TGCAGTGCTAGAGGTGCAAGACAGGGACTCTACAATGAGCAGTTCTTC
few	TRBD1	TRBJ2-3	TRBV5-5	CASSPTRDRAPDTQYF	TGTGCCAGCAGCCCAACCCGGGACAGGGCCCCAGATACGCAGTATTTT
.	.	TRBJ2-1	TRBV13	CASSPDGAGQSYNEQFF	TGTGCCAGCAGCCCAGACGGGGCGGGACAATCCTACAATGAGCAGTTCTTC
few	.	TRBJ1-6	TRBV6-5	CASSYGPGPLHF	TGTGCCAGCAGTTACGGTCCGGGACCCCTCCACTTT
.	TRBD2	TRBJ2-2	TRBV6-5	CASSYSSLAGGSGELFF	TGTGCCAGCAGTTACTCTTCACTAGCGGGGGGTTCCGGGGAGCTGTTTTTT
.	TRBD2	TRBJ2-7	TRBV20-1	CSASEREGLLEQYF	TGCAGTGCTAGCGAGCGGGAGGGCTTGTTAGAGCAGTACTTC
few	TRBD1	TRBJ1-1	TRBV15	CATSGDRAANTEAFF	TGTGCCACCAGCGGGGACAGGGCTGCGAACACTGAAGCTTTCTTT
few	TRBD2	TRBJ2-1	TRBV12-5	CASGLAGDYNEQFF	TGTGCTAGTGGTTTAGCGGGGGACTACAATGAGCAGTTCTTC
few	.	TRBJ1-2	TRBV2	CASSVGGGGYGYTF	TGTGCCAGCAGTGTAGGGGGAGGCGGCTATGGCTACACCTTC
many	TRBD2	TRBJ2-3	TRBV12-3/TRBV12-4	CASSPRSGRRDTQYF	TGTGCCAGCAGTCCCCGGAGCGGGAGGCGTGATACGCAGTATTTT
many	.	TRBJ2-2	TRBV5-4	CASNPLGGGELFF	TGTGCCAGCAACCCTCTTGGAGGCGGGGAGCTGTTTTTT
.	.	TRBJ2-1	TRBV12-5	CTSGQKDEQFF	TGTACTAGTGGACAGAAGGATGAGCAGTTCTTC
.	.	TRBJ2-1	TRBV9	CASSVGQPAYNEQFF	TGTGCCAGCAGCGTAGGTCAGCCGGCCTACAATGAGCAGTTCTTC
few	.	TRBJ2-6	TRBV6-5	CASSFDNSGANVLTF	TGTGCCAGCAGTTTTGATAACTCTGGGGCCAACGTCCTGACTTTC
few	.	TRBJ2-3	TRBV3-1	CASSQGLFTDTQYF	TGTGCCAGCAGCCAAGGCTTATTCACAGATACGCAGTATTTT
few	.	TRBJ2-1	TRBV5-6	CASSSPGQRGDEQFF	TGTGCCAGCAGCTCGCCGGGACAGAGGGGGGATGAGCAGTTCTTC
many	.	TRBJ2-7	TRBV7-3	CASTPVGEEGQYF	TGTGCCAGTACCCCAGTCGGAGAAGAGGGGCAGTACTTC
many	.	TRBJ1-1	TRBV6-1	CASSPRGENTEAFF	TGTGCCAGCAGTCCCCGCGGGGAGAACACTGAAGCTTTCTTT
.	TRBD1	TRBJ2-2	TRBV12-3/TRBV12-4	CASGPGQLNTGEQFF	TGTGCCAGCGGACCGGGACAGTTGAACACCGGGGAGCAGTTTTTT
few	TRBD2	TRBJ2-1	TRBV6-4	CASSESGGASPDEQFF	TGTGCCAGCAGTGAGAGCGGGGGGGCGAGTCCCGATGAGCAGTTCTTC
.	TRBD1	TRBJ2-3	TRBV20-1	CSALRTGDTDTQYF	TGCAGTGCTTTGCGGACAGGGGACACAGATACGCAGTATTTT
.	.	TRBJ2-2	TRBV24-1	CATSSRGPNTGELFF	TGTGCCACCAGCTCCCGGGGACCGAACACCGGGGAGCTGTTTTTT
many	.	TRBJ2-7	TRBV29-1	CSVDRGPYEQYF	TGCAGCGTTGACCGGGGCCCCTACGAGCAGTACTTC